This entry describes one T cell receptor beta chain. Unique molecular identifiers were affixed to single, distinct cDNA molecules. TCRdb re-called the 5' RACE reads through MiXCR, storing one row per CDR3 protein. Among 30,000 to 45,000 distinct CDR3 sequences listed, 5.8% were seen once. CDR3 length: 13 residues. The V end was cut by 7 bases, the J end by 4 bases, with 13 bases between. This entry comes from a study of early T cells in non-severe SARS-CoV-2 infection. The source is an adult who was a healthcare worker with PCR-confirmed SARS-CoV-2 infection or an uninfected control (not recorded which). The chain recombines TRBV12-3 or TRBV12-4 with TRBJ1-1; D is perhaps TRBD1 (6 bases). The sequencing sample was made of whole blood. The CDR3 protein is CASTVQGSTEAFF. The CDR3 DNA is TGTGCCAGCACCGTACAGGGTTCCACTGAAGCTTTCTTT.